Presented here are 22 T cell receptor beta chains from one specimen sequenced in a study of control samples from healthy donors and cancer patients. Sequenced by immunoSEQ multiplex PCR; TCRdb stores in-frame clones only, minus some. The table lists about 59,000 clones, 80% to 95% of them singletons. Specimen: PBMCs. The receptor set was obtained from a middle-aged man with colorectal cancer.

The chain joins TRBV19 to TRBJ1-5; 10 nucleotides align to TRBD1. CDR1 LNHDA and CDR2 SQIVND come from the germline V gene (reference sequence). The CDR3 has 14 residues. The J segment lost 4 bases and the V segment lost 7 bases, leaving 4 bases of the junction unmatched. CDR3 in DNA: TGTGCCAGTACCCCGGACAGGGGGAATCAGCCCCAGCATTTT. Translated, it gives CASTPDRGNQPQHF.

The rearrangement links TRBV2 to TRBJ2-3; D is unclear. This CDR3 is built from 15 residues. V lost 5 bases and J 0 bases, leaving 12 bases between the germline ends. Germline V gene lookup returns CDR1 SNHLY and CDR2 FYNNEI. The CDR3 sequence: CASSWTEPSTDTQYF. For the CDR3, the DNA is TGTGCCAGCAGTTGGACGGAACCTAGCACAGATACGCAGTATTTT.

The chain is built from TRBV3-1 (or the pseudogene TRBV3-2) and TRBJ1-2; 7 bases agree with TRBD1. This CDR3 comprises 16 residues. The V gene end was trimmed by 1 base and the J gene end by 4 bases; junction bases not matched to a gene: 9. Germline-derived CDR1 and CDR2 are LGHDT and YNNKEL (reference sequence). Here the CDR3 reads CASSQVTGTASYGYTF. The CDR3 DNA follows: TGTGCCAGCAGCCAAGTGACGGGGACAGCCTCCTATGGCTACACCTTC.

The gene calls are TRBV29-1 and TRBJ1-1; D may be TRBD1 (6 bases). V lost 7 bases and J lost 4, with 13 bases in between. The CDR3 is 12 residues long. Looked up from germline, CDR1 is SQVTM and CDR2 is ANQGSEA. The CDR3 spells CSAVTGTTEAFF. CDR3 sequence (DNA): TGCAGCGCCGTAACAGGGACCACTGAAGCTTTCTTT.

The CDR3: CASSSEPDRGYTGELFF. Written as DNA, the CDR3 is TGTGCCAGCAGCTCGGAACCGGACAGGGGCTACACCGGGGAGCTGTTTTTT. This chain joins TRBV11-2 and TRBJ2-2; 9 nucleotides align to TRBD1. Germline assignment: CDR1 SGHAT and CDR2 FQNNGV. Trimming cost V 4 bases and J 3 bases; bases outside gene matches: 9. This CDR3 has 17 residues.

As DNA, the CDR3 is TGTGCCAGCAGCTTAGTATTCCCGAGGGAATCACCCCTCCACTTT. This codes for CASSLVFPRESPLHF. V gene TRBV7-9 combines with J gene TRBJ1-6; D not certain. V was trimmed by 1 base and J by 10 bases, leaving 14 bases between them. The length of the CDR3 is 15 residues. Looked up from germline, CDR1 is SEHNR and CDR2 is FQNEAQ (reference sequence). Full variable domain (remainder filled in from reference TRBV7-9 and TRBJ1-6): DTGVSQNPRHKITKRGQNVTFRCDPISEHNRLYWYRQTLGQGPEFLTYFQNEAQLEKSRLLSDRFSAERPKGSFSTLEIQRTEQGDSAMYLCASSLVFPRESPLHFGNGTRLTVT.

The V call is TRBV3-1 (or the pseudogene TRBV3-2), the J call TRBJ1-2; no clear D. Trimming left V 1 base short and J 8 bases short, with 11 bases between. Per germline, CDR1 LGHDT and CDR2 YNNKEL (reference sequence). The CDR3 runs to 13 residues. CDR3 DNA: TGTGCCAGCAGCCAAGGCGAGGCTGGGGGCTACACCTTC. Residues: CASSQGEAGGYTF.

In this sample, this clone turned up once. The rearrangement links TRBV5-6 to TRBJ2-1; 7 bases align to TRBD1. The CDR3 has 15 amino acids. Germline CDR1 reads SGHDT; CDR2 reads YYEEEE. Trimming removed 4 bases from V and 2 bases from J; junction bases left unmatched: 6. CDR3 protein: CASSADRVTYNEQFF. DNA for the CDR3: TGTGCCAGCAGCGCCGACAGGGTAACCTACAATGAGCAGTTCTTC.

The rearrangement links TRBV5-1 to TRBJ2-5, with 9 nucleotides matching TRBD2. The CDR3 has 15 amino acids. Germline assignment: CDR1 SGHRS and CDR2 YFSETQ. V gave up 2 bases and J gave up 2 bases; unmatched junction bases: 4. The CDR3 is CASSFSGGPQETQYF. The CDR3, as DNA: TGCGCCAGCAGCTTTAGCGGGGGACCACAAGAGACCCAGTACTTC.

With regard to this clone: Other nucleotide sequences in the sample specify the same CDR3. The chain has TRBV2 and TRBJ2-7; D not resolved. Germline V lookup: CDR1 SNHLY, CDR2 FYNNEI. CDR3 length: 12 residues. The V gene lost 6 bases and the J gene lost 0 bases, with 6 bases spanning the gap. This chain's CDR3 is CASSSSSYEQYF. CDR3 coding DNA: TGTGCCAGCAGCAGCTCCTCCTACGAGCAGTACTTC. Variable domain in full (rest from reference TRBV2 and TRBJ2-7): EPEVTQTPSHQVTQMGQEVILRCVPISNHLYFYWYRQILGQKVEFLVSFYNNEISEKSEIFDDQFSVERPDGSNFTLKIRSTKLEDSAMYFCASSSSSYEQYFGPGTRLTVT.

The J gene is TRBJ2-5, the V gene TRBV5-4; 7 bases are shared with TRBD2. The germline CDR1 and CDR2 sequences are SGHNT and YYREEE (reference sequence). The V gene end was trimmed by 1 base and the J gene end by 3 bases; junction bases not matched to a gene: 0. The CDR3 is made up of 13 amino acids. CDR3 DNA sequence: TGTGCCAGCAGCTTGAGCGGGGAAGAGACCCAGTACTTC. Translated, it gives CASSLSGEETQYF. Full variable domain (outside the CDR3, taken from reference TRBV5-4 and TRBJ2-5): ETGVTQSPTHLIKTRGQQVTLRCSSQSGHNTVSWYQQALGQGPQFIFQYYREEENGRGNFPPRFSGLQFPNYSSELNVNALELDDSALYLCASSLSGEETQYFGPGTRLLVL.

This clone showed up just once. The chain carries TRBV3-1 (or the pseudogene TRBV3-2) and TRBJ1-3; D ambiguous. Deletions cut 5 bases from V and 1 base from J, with 12 bases between. This CDR3 contains 15 residues. Germline V gives CDR1 LGHDT, CDR2 YNNKEL (reference sequence). The CDR3 here is CASSGRGQSGNTIYF. The CDR3 DNA reads as TGTGCCAGCAGCGGACGAGGGCAATCTGGAAACACCATATATTTT.

The chain links TRBV4-1 to TRBJ1-1; 7 bases line up with TRBD1. Germline lookup yields CDR1 MGHRA and CDR2 YSYEKL. The CDR3 spans 15 residues. V lost 3 bases and J lost 4; bases outside the gene matches: 8. CDR3 DNA: TGCGCCAGCAGCCATGCCGACAGGGATATCACTGAAGCTTTCTTT. Translation: CASSHADRDITEAFF.

The V and J genes are TRBV5-8 and TRBJ1-2; weak D call: TRBD1 (5 bases). The germline V and J ends were trimmed by 7 bases and 0 bases, with 16 bases remaining between them. The CDR3 spans 15 residues. The germline V gene has CDR1 SGHTS and CDR2 YDEGEE. CDR3 loop: CASVRGTGANYGYTF. CDR3 coding DNA: TGTGCCAGCGTCCGAGGGACGGGAGCTAACTATGGCTACACCTTC.

The chain couples TRBV5-1 to TRBJ2-5; a possible D gene is TRBD1 (7 bases). In germline, CDR1 is SGHRS, CDR2 YFSETQ. V lost 5 bases, J lost 1 base, and 18 bases lay in between. This CDR3 has 16 amino acids. This chain's CDR3 is CASSFQGGATQETQYF. DNA of the CDR3: TGCGCCAGCAGTTTCCAGGGGGGCGCCACCCAAGAGACCCAGTACTTC.

V gene TRBV7-3 combines with J gene TRBJ2-3; 11 bases map to TRBD2. CDR1 and CDR2 (germline): SGHTA, FQGTGA. Trimming at V came to 3 bases and at J to 2 bases, leaving 1 base not matched to a gene. There are 15 residues in the CDR3. The CDR3 coding sequence is TGTGCCAGCAGCTTGACTAGCGGGGCCACAGATACGCAGTATTTT. Its translation: CASSLTSGATDTQYF.

Details on this clone: Other DNA sequences in the same sample also yield this CDR3. V gene TRBV2 combines with J gene TRBJ1-6, with D possibly being TRBD1 (5 bases). The V gene's germline CDR1 is SNHLY and CDR2 FYNNEI. Trimming took off 3 bases at V and 7 bases at J, with 7 bases between the two ends. This CDR3 has 13 amino acids. CDR3 DNA: TGTGCCAGCAGTGACAGGGAAAATTCACCCCTCCACTTT. Translation gives CASSDRENSPLHF.

The genes are TRBV27 and TRBJ1-2; D is ambiguous. V lost 5 bases and J 7 bases, leaving 20 bases between the germline ends. This CDR3 has 15 amino acids. Germline loops: CDR1 MNHEY, CDR2 SMNVEV (reference sequence). This CDR3 reads CASSPAPWGIRGYTF. CDR3 DNA: TGTGCCAGCAGTCCGGCCCCGTGGGGAATTCGTGGCTACACCTTC.

CDR3 region: CASSPPGTRSGEQFF. The CDR3 DNA sequence: TGTGCCAGCAGCCCGCCGGGGACTAGGTCGGGGGAGCAGTTCTTC. The rearrangement joins TRBV3-1 (or the pseudogene TRBV3-2) to TRBJ2-1; 8 positions agree with TRBD2. This CDR3 has 15 residues. Looked up from germline, CDR1 is LGHDT and CDR2 is YNNKEL (reference sequence). V lost 4 bases to trimming and J lost 10 bases; unmatched junction nucleotides: 12.

This chain connects TRBV11-3 to TRBJ1-6, with a tentative D call TRBD1 (5 bases). The CDR3 consists of 14 residues. The V end was cut by 1 base, the J end by 7 bases, with 8 bases between. In germline, CDR1 is SGHNT, CDR2 YENEEA. The CDR3 DNA is TGTGCCAGCAGCTTAGGGTCAGGGAATTCACCCCTCCACTTT. Amino acids: CASSLGSGNSPLHF.

This chain links TRBV6-1 with TRBJ2-7, with 9 bases aligning to TRBD1. This CDR3 comprises 15 residues. The V segment lost 3 bases and the J segment 9 bases; nucleotides outside the gene matches: 12. The V gene's germline CDR1 is MNHNS and CDR2 SASEGT. The CDR3 region is CASSDLDRGTQGQYF. The CDR3 bases are TGTGCCAGCAGTGATCTTGACAGGGGGACGCAAGGGCAGTACTTC.

The chain is built from TRBV6-2 or TRBV6-3 and TRBJ2-5, with D perhaps matching TRBD1 (6 bases). With 0 bases removed from V and 2 bases from J, the gap between germline ends came to 10 bases. Germline loops: CDR1 MNHEY, CDR2 SVGEGT. The CDR3 is made up of 15 amino acids. CDR3 amino acids: CASSYSGDTQETQYF. Here the CDR3 DNA reads TGTGCCAGCAGTTACTCGGGGGACACACAAGAGACCCAGTACTTC.